These T cell receptor beta chains were read from a single sample in a study of T cell changes during pregnancy in multiple sclerosis. Sequenced by immunoSEQ multiplex PCR; TCRdb stores in-frame clones only, minus some. This table has just over 40,000 clones, around nine tenths appearing once. The source was peripheral blood, collected in the first trimester of pregnancy. Source of these receptors: a female donor in good health, enrolled as a control in a pregnancy study. Each CDR3 is given with its conserved first and last residue. D genes are given only for firm matches. Clone size is not always given. Where it is, it says once, few, many or a class for expanded clones.

TRBV11-2,TRBJ2-1,.,TRBD1,CASSPSDRGDNEQFF,TGTGCCAGCAGCCCATCGGACAGGGGAGACAATGAGCAGTTCTTC
TRBV5-6,TRBJ1-2,.,TRBD1,CASSLAGGRGPQGYTF,TGTGCCAGCAGCTTGGCCGGGGGCAGGGGGCCCCAAGGCTACACCTTC
TRBV7-6,TRBJ1-2,.,.,CASSSTQGGDYGYTF,TGTGCCAGCAGCTCGACGCAGGGAGGGGACTATGGCTACACCTTC
TRBV5-4,TRBJ1-2,.,TRBD1,CASSPRRGHGYTF,TGTGCCAGCAGCCCCCGCAGGGGGCATGGCTACACCTTC
TRBV7-9,TRBJ1-2,.,.,CASSLAPGHPNYGYTF,TGTGCCAGCAGCTTAGCCCCGGGACATCCTAACTATGGCTACACCTTC
TRBV19,TRBJ2-7,.,.,CASSMTESSYEQYF,TGTGCCAGTAGTATGACAGAGAGCTCCTACGAGCAGTACTTC
TRBV6-6,TRBJ1-1,.,TRBD1,CASSYRGQREAFF,TGTGCCAGCAGTTACCGGGGACAGCGTGAAGCTTTCTTT
TRBV5-1,TRBJ2-5,.,TRBD2,CASSVGGETQYF,TGCGCCAGCAGCGTGGGAGGGGAGACCCAGTACTTC
TRBV7-2,TRBJ1-5,.,.,CASSIQGRNQPQHF,TGTGCCAGCAGCATACAGGGACGCAATCAGCCCCAGCATTTT
TRBV7-9,TRBJ1-6,.,TRBD1,CASSFGQGSSPLHF,TGTGCCAGCAGCTTCGGACAGGGAAGTTCACCCCTCCACTTT
TRBV29-1,TRBJ2-1,.,TRBD2,CSGMGLAGDYEQFF,TGCAGCGGGATGGGACTAGCGGGAGACTATGAGCAGTTCTTC
TRBV10-1,TRBJ2-1,.,TRBD1,CASRGQGDNEQFF,TGCGCCAGCAGAGGACAGGGGGACAATGAGCAGTTCTTC
TRBV28,TRBJ2-5,.,TRBD2,CASSGGKRETQYF,TGTGCCAGCAGCGGGGGGAAACGAGAGACCCAGTACTTC
TRBV9,TRBJ1-1,.,.,CASSLSGSPADGFF,TGTGCCAGCAGCCTTAGTGGTAGTCCGGCGGATGGTTTCTTT
TRBV7-8,TRBJ2-3,.,TRBD2,CASSLRTSGGTDTQYF,TGTGCCAGCAGCTTACGGACTAGCGGGGGCACAGATACGCAGTATTTT
TRBV7-3,TRBJ1-2,.,TRBD1,CASSLDRGDGYTF,TGTGCCAGCAGCCTAGACAGGGGCGATGGCTACACCTTC
TRBV28,TRBJ1-6,.,.,CASSSPLQGSDSPLHF,TGTGCCAGCAGTTCCCCCCTACAGGGAAGCGATTCACCCCTCCACTTT
TRBV18,TRBJ1-1,.,TRBD1,CASSPQTGLNTEAFF,TGTGCCAGCTCACCCCAGACAGGGTTGAACACTGAAGCTTTCTTT
TRBV5-6,TRBJ1-1,.,.,CASSSIVRGGEAFF,TGTGCCAGCAGCTCGATTGTTCGGGGAGGGGAAGCTTTCTTT
TRBV18,TRBJ1-1,.,.,CASSPGRAGEQATEAFF,TGTGCCAGCTCACCAGGTAGGGCAGGGGAGCAAGCCACTGAAGCTTTCTTT
TRBV4-1,TRBJ2-3,.,TRBD1,CASSQLGMDRGTDTQYF,TGCGCCAGCAGCCAATTAGGAATGGACAGGGGAACAGATACGCAGTATTTT
TRBV19,TRBJ2-3,.,TRBD2,CASSIGTSGVTDTQYF,TGTGCCAGTAGTATAGGGACTAGCGGGGTCACAGATACGCAGTATTTT
TRBV18,TRBJ2-5,.,TRBD2,CASSPPGGTETQYF,TGTGCCAGCTCTCCGCCCGGGGGGACAGAGACCCAGTACTTC
TRBV5-1,TRBJ2-1,.,.,CASSAGTSAYNEQFF,TGCGCCAGCAGTGCCGGGACTTCTGCCTACAATGAGCAGTTCTTC
TRBV4-1,TRBJ2-7,.,TRBD1,CASSQGWDSPYEQYF,TGCGCCAGCAGCCAAGGCTGGGACAGCCCCTACGAGCAGTACTTC
TRBV5-1,TRBJ2-2,.,TRBD1,CASSMTQGSTGELFF,TGCGCCAGCAGCATGACACAGGGGAGCACCGGGGAGCTGTTTTTT
TRBV6-4,TRBJ2-1,.,.,CASSEGAYNEQFF,TGTGCCAGCAGTGAAGGGGCGTACAATGAGCAGTTCTTC
TRBV9,TRBJ2-1,once,.,CASSVATGKQFF,TGTGCCAGCAGCGTAGCCACAGGGAAGCAGTTCTTC
TRBV11-2,TRBJ2-5,.,.,CASSLVGGGGETQYF,TGTGCCAGCAGCTTAGTTGGCGGCGGCGGGGAGACCCAGTACTTC
TRBV2,TRBJ1-5,.,.,CASRTETTSTRWSNQPQHF,TGTGCCAGCAGAACCGAAACCACCTCGACAAGATGGAGCAATCAGCCCCAGCATTTT
TRBV5-1,TRBJ2-2,.,.,CASSPEGLSNTGELFF,TGCGCCAGCAGCCCGGAGGGACTGTCGAACACCGGGGAGCTGTTTTTT
TRBV7-2,TRBJ2-5,.,TRBD2,CASSPGLEQTQYF,TGTGCCAGCAGCCCAGGACTAGAGCAGACCCAGTACTTC
TRBV28,TRBJ1-1,.,.,CASSYEPVSGAFF,TGTGCCAGCAGTTACGAGCCTGTATCGGGAGCTTTCTTT
TRBV5-4,TRBJ2-5,.,TRBD1,CASRGTGVKTQYF,TGTGCCAGCAGGGGGACAGGGGTAAAGACCCAGTACTTC
TRBV27,TRBJ1-2,.,.,CASSLTGSLYGYTF,TGTGCCAGCAGTTTGACAGGATCTCTCTATGGCTACACCTTC
TRBV4-2,TRBJ1-6,.,TRBD1,CASSQDQQGNSPLHF,TGTGCCAGCAGCCAAGATCAACAGGGGAATTCACCCCTCCACTTT
TRBV5-5,TRBJ2-7,once,.,CASSLTVRGSYEQYF,TGTGCCAGCAGCTTGACGGTCAGGGGATCCTACGAGCAGTACTTC
TRBV6-5,TRBJ1-5,.,.,CASSYGRGGNQPQHF,TGTGCCAGCAGTTACGGCAGGGGAGGCAATCAGCCCCAGCATTTT
TRBV2,TRBJ1-5,.,.,CASSEEYSNQPQHF,TGTGCCAGCAGTGAAGAATATAGCAATCAGCCCCAGCATTTT
TRBV5-6,TRBJ2-5,.,TRBD2,CASTKGESGRVETQYF,TGTGCCAGCACCAAGGGGGAGAGCGGGAGGGTAGAGACCCAGTACTTC
TRBV4-1,TRBJ2-1,few,.,CASSQVGGSYNEQFF,TGCGCCAGCAGCCAAGTGGGGGGCTCCTACAATGAGCAGTTCTTC
TRBV19,TRBJ2-1,few,.,CASSDPGKSYNEQFF,TGTGCCAGTAGTGACCCCGGGAAGTCCTACAATGAGCAGTTCTTC
TRBV11-1,TRBJ2-7,.,.,CASSNPPGSYEQYF,TGTGCCAGCAGCAACCCCCCGGGTTCCTACGAGCAGTACTTC
TRBV27,TRBJ2-7,.,TRBD1,CASSLSAGTAYEQYF,TGTGCCAGCAGCCTCAGCGCCGGGACAGCCTACGAGCAGTACTTC
TRBV5-1,TRBJ2-7,.,TRBD1,CASSSKQGAHEQYF,TGCGCCAGCAGCTCAAAACAGGGGGCCCACGAGCAGTACTTC
TRBV5-1,TRBJ2-1,.,.,CASSLVMSGFGADEQFF,TGCGCCAGCAGCTTGGTCATGAGTGGTTTCGGCGCGGATGAGCAGTTCTTC
TRBV7-9,TRBJ1-1,few,.,CASSLEQNTEAFF,TGTGCCAGCAGCTTAGAACAGAACACTGAAGCTTTCTTT
TRBV9,TRBJ1-2,.,TRBD1,CASSLPDRGVDYGYTF,TGTGCCAGCAGCCTACCCGACAGGGGGGTAGACTATGGCTACACCTTC
TRBV7-8,TRBJ1-2,few,.,CASSLGGESGYTF,TGTGCCAGCAGCTTAGGAGGAGAGTCTGGCTACACCTTC
TRBV7-2,TRBJ1-2,.,TRBD1,CASSQQGIYGYTF,TGTGCCAGCAGCCAACAGGGGATCTATGGCTACACCTTC
TRBV5-1,TRBJ1-2,once,TRBD1,CASSSTTGTNYGYTF,TGCGCCAGCAGCTCTACGACAGGGACTAACTATGGCTACACCTTC